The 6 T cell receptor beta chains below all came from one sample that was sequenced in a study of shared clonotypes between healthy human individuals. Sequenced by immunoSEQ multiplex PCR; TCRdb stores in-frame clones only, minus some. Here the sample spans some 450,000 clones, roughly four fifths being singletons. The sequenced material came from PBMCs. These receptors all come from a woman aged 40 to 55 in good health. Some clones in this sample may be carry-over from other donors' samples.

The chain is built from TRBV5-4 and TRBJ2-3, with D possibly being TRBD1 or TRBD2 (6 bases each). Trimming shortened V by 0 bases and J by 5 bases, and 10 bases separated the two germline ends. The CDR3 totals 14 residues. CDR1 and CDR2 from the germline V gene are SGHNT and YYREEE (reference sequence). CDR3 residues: CASSLGGAEDTQYF. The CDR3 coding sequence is TGTGCCAGCAGCTTGGGGGGGGCGGAAGATACGCAGTATTTT. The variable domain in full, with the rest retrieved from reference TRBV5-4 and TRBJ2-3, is ETGVTQSPTHLIKTRGQQVTLRCSSQSGHNTVSWYQQALGQGPQFIFQYYREEENGRGNFPPRFSGLQFPNYSSELNVNALELDDSALYLCASSLGGAEDTQYFGPGTRLTVL.

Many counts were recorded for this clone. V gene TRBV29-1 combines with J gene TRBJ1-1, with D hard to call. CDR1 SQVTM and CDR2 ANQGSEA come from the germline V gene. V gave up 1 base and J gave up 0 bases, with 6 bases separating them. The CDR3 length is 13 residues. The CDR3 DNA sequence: TGCAGCGTTGAAGCTAGACTGAACACTGAAGCTTTCTTT. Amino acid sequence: CSVEARLNTEAFF.

The CDR3 nucleotides are TGTGCCAGCGGAATAGCGGAAGACTACGAGCAGTACTTC. The encoded protein is CASGIAEDYEQYF. The chain uses TRBV27 and TRBJ2-7; perhaps TRBD2 as D (6 bases). The V gene's germline CDR1 is MNHEY and CDR2 SMNVEV (reference sequence). This CDR3 has 13 amino acids. Trimming pared 8 bases from V and 3 bases from J, leaving 14 bases between.

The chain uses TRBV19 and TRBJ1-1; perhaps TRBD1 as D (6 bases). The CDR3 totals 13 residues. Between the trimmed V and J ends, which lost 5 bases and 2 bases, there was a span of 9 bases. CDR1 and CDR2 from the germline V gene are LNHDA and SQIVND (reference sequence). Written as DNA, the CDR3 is TGTGCCAGTAGTCAGGGGCATAACACTGAAGCTTTCTTT. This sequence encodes CASSQGHNTEAFF.

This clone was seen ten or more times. In DNA form, the CDR3 reads TGTGCCAGTAGGCCGAAACAGGTAGATACGCAGTATTTT. Protein: CASRPKQVDTQYF. The chain has TRBV19 and TRBJ2-3; weak D call: TRBD1 (5 bases). This CDR3 is built from 13 residues. Germline V lookup: CDR1 LNHDA, CDR2 SQIVND (reference sequence). Between the trimmed V and J ends, which lost 6 bases and 5 bases, there was a span of 12 bases.

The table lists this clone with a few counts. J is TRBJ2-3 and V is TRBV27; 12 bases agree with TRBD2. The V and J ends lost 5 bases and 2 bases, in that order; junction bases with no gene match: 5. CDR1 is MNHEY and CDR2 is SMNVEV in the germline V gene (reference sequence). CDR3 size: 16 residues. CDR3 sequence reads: CASSPGTSGYTDTQYF. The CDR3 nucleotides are TGTGCCAGCAGTCCCGGGACTAGCGGGTACACAGATACGCAGTATTTT.